This T cell receptor (beta chain) was retrieved from a study of blood T cell repertoires in COVID-19. Whole-study context: The United States, Italy and Spain provided the acute and convalescent COVID-19 samples. The analysed material was cDNA or gDNA that came from T cells, B-cell-depleted T cells, or PBMCs.

Authors' analysis steps: Amplification of reference gene primers provided the estimated nucleated cell counts. Clones were read by immunoSEQ multiplex PCR, and TCRdb kept only the in-frame ones, dropping some. Clone size and V and J calls were adopted from that table, with D and trimming inferred from the DNA. The profile covers approximately 30,000 clones, with roughly 80% appearing a single time and 7.4% taken by the ten largest. Deletions cut 7 bases from V and 0 bases from J, with 10 bases between. CDR1 LNHDA and CDR2 SQIVND come from the germline V gene (reference sequence). The CDR3 runs to 14 residues.

The V and J genes are TRBV19 and TRBJ1-5; D call uncertain. The TCR was taken from an older woman with acute or convalescent COVID-19. Sequenced: peripheral blood. CDR3 region: CASTPQISNQPQHF. The CDR3 nucleotides read TGTGCCAGTACCCCCCAAATTAGCAATCAGCCCCAGCATTTT. The full variable domain, with the rest looked up from reference TRBV19 and TRBJ1-5, is DGGITQSPKYLFRKEGQNVTLSCEQNLNHDAMYWYRQDPGQGLRLIYYSQIVNDFQKGDIAEGYSVSREKKESFPLTVTSAQKNPTAFYLCASTPQISNQPQHFGDGTRLSIL.